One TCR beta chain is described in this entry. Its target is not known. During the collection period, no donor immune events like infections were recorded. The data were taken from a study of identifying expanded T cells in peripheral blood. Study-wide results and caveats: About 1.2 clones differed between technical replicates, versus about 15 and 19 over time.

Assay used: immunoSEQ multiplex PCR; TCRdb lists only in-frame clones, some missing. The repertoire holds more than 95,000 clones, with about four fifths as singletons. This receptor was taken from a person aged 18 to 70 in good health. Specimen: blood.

The CDR3 protein is CASSPVGDRGGNSPLHF. The CDR3 region has the DNA TGTGCCAGCTCACCAGTAGGGGACAGGGGGGGTAATTCACCCCTCCACTTT. The chain is built from TRBV18 and TRBJ1-6, with TRBD1 identical over 11 bases. The CDR3 runs 17 residues. After removal of 2 bases from V and 6 bases from J, the junction contained 6 bases not matched to a gene. Germline CDR1 and CDR2: KGHSH and LQKENI. The full variable domain, in which reference TRBV18 and TRBJ1-6 provide the parts outside the CDR3, is NAGVMQNPRHLVRRRGQEARLRCSPMKGHSHVYWYRQLPEEGLKFMVYLQKENIIDESGMPKERFSAEFPKEGPSILRIQQVVRGDSAAYFCASSPVGDRGGNSPLHFGNGTRLTVT.